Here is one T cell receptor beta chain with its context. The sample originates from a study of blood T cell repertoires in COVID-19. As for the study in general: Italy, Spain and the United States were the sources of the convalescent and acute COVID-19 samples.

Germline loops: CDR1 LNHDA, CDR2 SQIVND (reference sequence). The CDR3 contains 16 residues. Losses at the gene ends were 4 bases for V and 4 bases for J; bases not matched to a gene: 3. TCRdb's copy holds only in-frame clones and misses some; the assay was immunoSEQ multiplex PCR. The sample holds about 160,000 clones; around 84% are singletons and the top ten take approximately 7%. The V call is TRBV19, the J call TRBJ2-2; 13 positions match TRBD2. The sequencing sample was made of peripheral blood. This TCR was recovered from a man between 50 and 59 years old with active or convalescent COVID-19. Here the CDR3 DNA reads TGTGCCAGTAGTAAACTAGCGGGAGGGCCCACCGGGGAGCTGTTTTTT. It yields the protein CASSKLAGGPTGELFF.